These 32 T cell receptor beta chains were all obtained from the same sample, sequenced in a study of beta chain features in type 1 diabetes. The investigators reverse transcribed all of the isolated RNA, so they sequenced expressed TCRB transcripts. Assay: immunoSEQ multiplex PCR; the TCRdb copy retains only in-frame clones and omits some. The data contain some 360,000 clones, 15% to 20% of them seen just once; the ten biggest clones take up approximately 0.041%. Sequenced input: naive CD4+ T cells from blood. These TCRs come from a woman between 18 and 29 years old in good health.

V is TRBV7-2 and J is TRBJ2-3, with 9 nucleotides matching TRBD2. J was trimmed by 2 bases and V by 1 base; bases with no gene match: 4. Germline-derived CDR1 and CDR2 are SGHTA and FQGNSA. There are 16 residues in the CDR3. CDR3 region: CASSLVGGGATDTQYF. The DNA for the CDR3 is TGTGCCAGCAGCTTAGTTGGCGGGGGGGCCACAGATACGCAGTATTTT.

This clone has just a few counts. The rearrangement links TRBV11-3 to TRBJ2-1, with D possibly matching TRBD1 (6 bases). The germline V gene encodes CDR1 SGHNT and CDR2 YENEEA. The CDR3 loop spans 15 amino acids. Trimming pared 5 bases from V and 2 bases from J, leaving 13 bases between. The CDR3 nucleotides are TGTGCCAGCAGCAAAGGACAGTCTACCTACAATGAGCAGTTCTTC. It translates to CASSKGQSTYNEQFF.

This clone was recorded only once. V is TRBV29-1 and J is TRBJ2-7, with D maybe TRBD1 (6 bases). There are 13 residues in the CDR3. The germline gives CDR1 SQVTM, CDR2 ANQGSEA. Trimming cost V 4 bases and J 2 bases, with 12 bases left between them. The CDR3 DNA is TGCAGCGTTGCGAGAGACAGGACCTACGAGCAGTACTTC. Its translation: CSVARDRTYEQYF.

The table lists this clone with a few counts. The J gene is TRBJ1-2, the V gene TRBV28, with D hard to call. CDR1 and CDR2 (germline): MDHEN, SYDVKM. The CDR3 totals 11 residues. The ends were cut back, 6 bases at V and 5 bases at J, with 7 bases in the middle. The CDR3 here is CASSAGYGYTF. In nucleotides, the CDR3 is TGTGCCAGCAGCGCAGGATATGGCTACACCTTC.

This clone was found a few times. Other DNA sequences in the sample encode the same CDR3. The J gene is TRBJ2-3, the V gene TRBV9; the match to TRBD2 covers 8 bases. Trimming removed 1 base from V and 1 base from J; junction bases left unmatched: 2. The CDR3 sequence is 15 residues long. Germline values: CDR1 SGDLS, CDR2 YYNGEE. The CDR3 spells CASSVSGGRTDTQYF. The CDR3, as DNA: TGTGCCAGCAGCGTAAGCGGGGGCCGCACAGATACGCAGTATTTT.

V gene TRBV5-1 combines with J gene TRBJ1-4; D is perhaps TRBD1 (5 bases). With 4 bases removed from V and 0 bases from J, the gap between germline ends came to 13 bases. The CDR3 sequence is 16 residues long. CDR1 is SGHRS and CDR2 is YFSETQ in the germline V gene. The CDR3 bases are TGCGCCAGCAGCCCTACCCGACAGTCAACTAATGAAAAACTGTTTTTT. Translated, it gives CASSPTRQSTNEKLFF.

This sequence joins TRBV4-3 and TRBJ1-1; D is undetermined. This CDR3 has 14 residues. Germline V gives CDR1 LGHNA, CDR2 YSLEER. Between the trimmed V and J ends, which lost 0 bases and 0 bases, there was a span of 5 bases. The CDR3 loop is CASSQDTLNTEAFF. CDR3 nucleotides: TGCGCCAGCAGCCAAGACACTTTGAACACTGAAGCTTTCTTT.

The chain employs TRBV18 and TRBJ2-7, with TRBD1 matching 12 bases. V gave up 1 base and J gave up 5 bases; unmatched junction bases: 3. The CDR3 extends over 15 amino acids. Per germline, CDR1 KGHSH and CDR2 LQKENI. The CDR3 is CASSPRGTGGNEQYF. CDR3 nucleotide sequence: TGTGCCAGCTCACCACGCGGGACAGGGGGCAACGAGCAGTACTTC.

This clone was seen more than once but under ten times. This chain connects TRBV2 to TRBJ2-7; D uncertain. The CDR3 is 12 residues long. CDR1 and CDR2 (germline): SNHLY, FYNNEI. The V and J ends lost 6 bases and 3 bases respectively, with 9 bases between them. The CDR3 sequence: CASRGDVYEQYF. CDR3 coding DNA: TGTGCCAGCAGGGGCGATGTCTACGAGCAGTACTTC. The variable domain in full, completed from reference TRBV2 and TRBJ2-7, reads EPEVTQTPSHQVTQMGQEVILRCVPISNHLYFYWYRQILGQKVEFLVSFYNNEISEKSEIFDDQFSVERPDGSNFTLKIRSTKLEDSAMYFCASRGDVYEQYFGPGTRLTVT.

The J gene is TRBJ2-3, the V gene TRBV7-9, with 7 bases that match TRBD1. This CDR3 has 15 residues. Trimming cost V 6 bases and J 5 bases; bases outside gene matches: 11. Germline CDR1 reads SEHNR; CDR2 reads FQNEAQ (reference sequence). CDR3 DNA: TGTGCCAGCAGTACCTCCGGACAGGCGAGAGATACGCAGTATTTT. Encoded protein: CASSTSGQARDTQYF.

The genes are TRBV4-2 and TRBJ2-5; TRBD2 aligns across 9 bases. Per germline, CDR1 LGHNA and CDR2 YNFKEQ. The CDR3 is 16 residues long. V gave up 0 bases and J gave up 2 bases; unmatched junction bases: 4. The CDR3 nucleotides read TGTGCCAGCAGCCAAGAACTAGCGGGTAGGCAAGAGACCCAGTACTTC. Residues: CASSQELAGRQETQYF.

V is TRBV10-3 and J is TRBJ2-1; perhaps TRBD2 as D (6 bases). Germline V gives CDR1 ENHRY, CDR2 SYGVKD. The CDR3 runs to 18 residues. Trimming took off 0 bases at V and 3 bases at J, with 18 bases between the two ends. The CDR3: CAISESMGGPSFYNEQFF. The CDR3 nucleotides read TGTGCCATCAGTGAGTCGATGGGGGGACCTTCCTTCTACAATGAGCAGTTCTTC.

V is TRBV30 and J is TRBJ2-1; 7 bases map to TRBD2. CDR1 and CDR2 from the germline V gene are GTSNPN and SVGIG (reference sequence). V lost 0 bases, J lost 7 bases, and 15 bases stayed unmatched. The CDR3 runs 17 residues. CDR3 in amino acids: CAWSVRPGAGFKNEQFF. The CDR3 region has the DNA TGTGCCTGGAGTGTACGACCGGGAGCGGGATTTAAGAATGAGCAGTTCTTC.

This clone has a handful of counts. CDR3 coding DNA: TGCAGCGTCACTGACAGGGGGAACACTGAAGCTTTCTTT. It yields the protein CSVTDRGNTEAFF. The genes are TRBV29-1 and TRBJ1-1, with 8 positions matching TRBD1. Germline V gene data show CDR1 as SQVTM and CDR2 as ANQGSEA. Losses at the gene ends were 6 bases for V and 1 base for J; bases not matched to a gene: 4. The CDR3 runs to 13 residues. Complete variable domain (other parts from reference TRBV29-1 and TRBJ1-1): SAVISQKPSRDICQRGTSLTIQCQVDSQVTMMFWYRQQPGQSLTLIATANQGSEATYESGFVIDKFPISRPNLTFSTLTVSNMSPEDSSIYLCSVTDRGNTEAFFGQGTRLTVV.

This clone has more than one count but fewer than ten. The V and J genes are TRBV30 and TRBJ2-1; 8 bases line up with TRBD2. The CDR3 loop spans 14 amino acids. Per germline, CDR1 GTSNPN and CDR2 SVGIG (reference sequence). The V and J ends lost 3 bases and 7 bases, in that order; junction bases with no gene match: 8. The CDR3 sequence is CAWRGTGGPNEQFF. The CDR3 DNA follows: TGTGCCTGGAGGGGTACGGGGGGGCCGAATGAGCAGTTCTTC.

The rearrangement uses TRBV18 and TRBJ1-2; D is uncertain. V shed 0 bases and J shed 8 bases, with 13 bases lying between them. Germline assignment: CDR1 KGHSH and CDR2 LQKENI. This CDR3 has 14 amino acids. In nucleotides, the CDR3 is TGTGCCAGCTCACCACCGTCCCTCCGAGGGGGCTACACCTTC. As protein: CASSPPSLRGGYTF.

CDR3 in amino acids: CASSETGVGEAFF. The CDR3 region has the DNA TGTGCCAGCAGCGAAACAGGGGTAGGGGAAGCTTTCTTT. This chain connects TRBV2 to TRBJ1-1; 7 bases align to TRBD1. The CDR3 extends over 13 amino acids. With 6 bases clipped from V and 8 bases from J, the junction kept 9 bases outside the gene matches. Germline CDR1 reads SNHLY; CDR2 reads FYNNEI.

The CDR3 spells CASSDRGGELFF. In DNA form, the CDR3 reads TGTGCCAGCAGTGACAGGGGCGGGGAGCTGTTTTTT. The V call is TRBV2, the J call TRBJ2-2; weak D call: TRBD1 (6 bases). This CDR3 is 12 amino acids long. V shed 3 bases and J shed 7 bases, with 6 bases lying between them. Germline CDR1 reads SNHLY; CDR2 reads FYNNEI.

V usage is TRBV7-8 and J usage is TRBJ1-5, with D tentatively TRBD1 (5 bases). Looked up from germline, CDR1 is SGHVS and CDR2 is FQNEAQ. The CDR3 extends over 15 amino acids. The V gene lost 5 bases and the J gene lost 6 bases, with 17 bases spanning the gap. The CDR3 nucleotides are TGTGCCAGCAGCAACTCGTTGGGGACTAGTCAGCCCCAGCATTTT. Its translation is CASSNSLGTSQPQHF.

This clone was found a few times. The chain uses TRBV7-2 and TRBJ2-5, with 9 bases identical to TRBD1. Germline CDR1 reads SGHTA; CDR2 reads FQGNSA. The CDR3 extends over 14 amino acids. V shed 3 bases, J shed 5 bases, and the junction held 4 bases outside the gene matches. The CDR3 is CASSLDRGRETQYF. Written as DNA, the CDR3 is TGTGCCAGCAGCTTGGACAGGGGTAGGGAGACCCAGTACTTC.

V gene TRBV29-1 combines with J gene TRBJ2-3; TRBD2 is a possible D gene (5 bases). The CDR3 is 15 amino acids. Trimming removed 3 bases at V and 6 bases at J, with 19 bases between. Germline V gene lookup returns CDR1 SQVTM and CDR2 ANQGSEA. The CDR3 coding sequence is TGCAGCGTTGAGCCGGACTCCCTCATGGTCGATACGCAGTATTTT. Translation gives CSVEPDSLMVDTQYF.

This clone was counted only a few times. V is TRBV7-9 and J is TRBJ1-4; TRBD1 matches at 7 bases. CDR3 length: 15 residues. Unmatched junction bases numbered 6, after V lost 6 bases and J lost 2 bases. CDR1 is SEHNR and CDR2 is FQNEAQ in the germline V gene (reference sequence). The CDR3 spells CASSRQGATNEKLFF. For the CDR3, the DNA is TGTGCCAGCAGTCGACAGGGAGCCACTAATGAAAAACTGTTTTTT.

The sample holds a few counts of this clone. V usage is TRBV2 and J usage is TRBJ1-1, with 7 bases fitting TRBD1. CDR1 and CDR2 (germline): SNHLY, FYNNEI. The trim removed 4 bases at V and 4 bases at J, leaving 3 bases unmatched. The CDR3 is 13 amino acids. Here the CDR3 reads CASSATGATEAFF. The CDR3 DNA follows: TGTGCCAGCAGTGCTACAGGGGCCACTGAAGCTTTCTTT.

This clone was counted between two and nine times. The gene calls are TRBV7-2 and TRBJ2-3, with a weak D call TRBD1 (5 bases). The J call is uncertain, as TRBJ1-5 better fits the DNA end. CDR1 and CDR2 from the germline V gene are SGHTA and FQGNSA. The CDR3 is 15 amino acids. CDR3 DNA: TGTGCCAGCAGCTTAGCGGCGGGGCACGGGGATACGCAGCATTTT. It specifies CASSLAAGHGDTQHF.

There are a few counts of this clone. The rearrangement joins TRBV4-1 to TRBJ2-7; the D gene is possibly TRBD2 (7 bases). Per germline, CDR1 MGHRA and CDR2 YSYEKL. This CDR3 has 15 amino acids. Trimming pared 1 base from V and 2 bases from J, leaving 12 bases between. CDR3 sequence reads: CASSQAEGGAYEQYF. Written as DNA, the CDR3 is TGCGCCAGCAGCCAAGCGGAGGGGGGGGCCTACGAGCAGTACTTC.

This chain uses TRBV2 with TRBJ2-3, with TRBD2 matching over 9 bases. J gave up 10 bases and V 5 bases, and 16 bases lay outside the gene matches. Germline V gene data show CDR1 as SNHLY and CDR2 as FYNNEI. This CDR3 region has 16 residues. The CDR3 DNA is TGTGCCAGCAGTCAACCCCAGCGGGGGGCCGGGGGCCCGCAGTATTTT. As protein: CASSQPQRGAGGPQYF.

There are a few counts of this clone. CDR3 residues: CAISERSGQQNTEAFF. The CDR3 DNA reads as TGTGCCATCAGTGAGCGTTCTGGACAGCAGAACACTGAAGCTTTCTTT. J is TRBJ1-1 and V is TRBV10-3, with TRBD1 as a possible D gene (6 bases). The CDR3 sequence is 16 residues long. The V gene lost 2 bases and the J gene lost 1 base, with 14 bases spanning the gap. The germline V gene encodes CDR1 ENHRY and CDR2 SYGVKD.

The chain uses TRBV30 and TRBJ1-2; TRBD1 aligns across 8 bases. V lost 0 bases to trimming and J lost 8 bases; unmatched junction nucleotides: 8. Germline V CDR1 and CDR2: GTSNPN, SVGIG (reference sequence). CDR3 length: 14 amino acids. The CDR3 spells CAWSVLGQGDGYTF. CDR3 in DNA: TGTGCCTGGAGTGTATTAGGACAGGGAGACGGCTACACCTTC.

The V call is TRBV5-1, the J call TRBJ2-4; 13 nucleotides agree with TRBD2. The CDR3 totals 16 residues. The junction had 2 bases not matched to a gene; V was cut back by 3 bases and J by 2 bases. Germline V gene data show CDR1 as SGHRS and CDR2 as YFSETQ. CDR3 nucleotides: TGCGCCAGCAGCTGGACTAGCGGGAGTCCCAAAAACATTCAGTACTTC. This sequence encodes CASSWTSGSPKNIQYF.

The gene calls are TRBV7-3 and TRBJ2-1; a possible D gene is TRBD2 (5 bases). Germline V gives CDR1 SGHTA, CDR2 FQGTGA. The CDR3 is 14 amino acids. Trimming took off 0 bases at V and 6 bases at J, with 9 bases between the two ends. The CDR3 nucleotides are TGTGCCAGCAGCTTAACGTGGCGGGCCAATGAGCAGTTCTTC. Its translation: CASSLTWRANEQFF. Based on the CDR3 plus reference TRBV7-3 and TRBJ2-1, the full variable domain is GAGVSQTPSNKVTEKGKYVELRCDPISGHTALYWYRQSLGQGPEFLIYFQGTGAADDSGLPNDRFFAVRPEGSVSTLKIQRTERGDSAVYLCASSLTWRANEQFFGPGTRLTVL.

This chain uses TRBV6-1 with TRBJ1-1, with 7 nucleotides matching TRBD1. V lost 8 bases, J lost 3 bases, and 12 bases stayed unmatched. Germline V lookup: CDR1 MNHNS, CDR2 SASEGT. The CDR3 extends over 15 amino acids. The CDR3 is CASASQGEVYTEAFF. The CDR3 DNA reads as TGTGCCAGCGCCTCCCAGGGGGAAGTATACACTGAAGCTTTCTTT.

The chain recombines TRBV4-1 with TRBJ2-1; TRBD2 matches 14 bases. Germline CDR1 and CDR2: MGHRA and YSYEKL. V lost 4 bases, J lost 4 bases, and 9 bases stayed unmatched. The CDR3 length is 18 residues. The CDR3 sequence is CASSLGTSGRAIYNEQFF. CDR3 nucleotide sequence: TGCGCCAGCAGCCTCGGGACTAGCGGGAGAGCGATTTACAATGAGCAGTTCTTC.